This T cell receptor beta chain came from a study of blood T cell repertoires in COVID-19. On the study more broadly: The samples span acute and convalescent COVID-19 from the United States, Italy and Spain. PBMCs, B-cell-depleted T cells, or T cells provided the cDNA or gDNA that made up the material.

The V gene's germline CDR1 is SGHTA and CDR2 FQGNSA. This CDR3 spans 13 amino acids. V lost 3 bases and J lost 8, with 13 bases in between. Profiled with immunoSEQ multiplex PCR; TCRdb holds only in-frame clones, not every one. The table includes around 90,000 clones, more than 80% detected once. Sequencing was carried out using peripheral blood. The source is a human donor in a cohort sampled during active COVID-19. This chain joins TRBV7-2 and TRBJ1-2; perhaps TRBD1 as D (6 bases). CDR3 sequence: CASSFTGFLGYTF. As DNA, the CDR3 is TGTGCCAGCAGCTTCACAGGGTTCTTGGGCTACACCTTC. Complete variable domain (other parts from reference TRBV7-2 and TRBJ1-2): GAGVSQSPSNKVTEKGKDVELRCDPISGHTALYWYRQSLGQGLEFLIYFQGNSAPDKSGLPSDRFSAERTGGSVSTLTIQRTQQEDSAVYLCASSFTGFLGYTFGSGTRLTVV.